These 21 T cell receptor beta chains originate from one sample sequenced in a study of graft-versus-host responses after intestinal transplantation. Their recognized antigens are unknown. Libraries were prepared by immunoSEQ multiplex PCR; TCRdb keeps only in-frame clonotypes and omits some of them. The table lists about 110,000 clones, 93% of them singletons. The input for sequencing was unstimulated CD8+ T cells sorted from spleen or lymph node cells, taken before transplant. The receptor set was obtained from a human donor who was the organ donor for an intestinal transplant.

CDR3 coding DNA: TGTGCCAGCAGAACCTATAATTCACCCCTCCACTTT. Its translation: CASRTYNSPLHF. The genes are TRBV28 and TRBJ1-6, with no clear D. The CDR3 runs 12 residues. The V and J ends lost 6 bases and 2 bases respectively, with 2 bases between them. Germline V gives CDR1 MDHEN, CDR2 SYDVKM.

The V call is TRBV9, the J call TRBJ1-2; D may be TRBD1 (5 bases). Trimming pared 4 bases from V and 9 bases from J, leaving 16 bases between. This CDR3 has 13 residues. Germline lookup yields CDR1 SGDLS and CDR2 YYNGEE. CDR3 nucleotide sequence: TGTGCCAGCAGCCCGATTTCAGGGTACAGCTACACCTTC. As protein: CASSPISGYSYTF.

This clone was observed once. This chain links TRBV6-5 with TRBJ2-2; a weak D match, TRBD1 (6 bases). Trimming pared 3 bases from V and 6 bases from J, leaving 11 bases between. Germline loops: CDR1 MNHEY, CDR2 SVGAGI. The CDR3 runs to 14 residues. The CDR3 loop is CASSYTQGPGELFF. CDR3 nucleotides: TGTGCCAGCAGTTATACACAGGGTCCCGGGGAGCTGTTTTTT.

V is TRBV30 and J is TRBJ1-1; D ambiguous. V lost 4 bases and J lost 1, with 10 bases in between. The CDR3 length is 13 residues. CDR1 is GTSNPN and CDR2 is SVGIG in the germline V gene (reference sequence). The CDR3 spells CAWMLAANTEAFF. CDR3 in DNA: TGTGCCTGGATGTTAGCAGCGAACACTGAAGCTTTCTTT.

The rearrangement uses TRBV2 and TRBJ2-7; D gene ambiguous. The CDR3 consists of 11 residues. CDR1 and CDR2 (germline): SNHLY, FYNNEI. The V gene lost 8 bases and the J gene lost 7 bases, with 12 bases spanning the gap. CDR3 loop: CASLDLWEQYF. As DNA, the CDR3 is TGTGCCAGCCTCGACCTCTGGGAGCAGTACTTC.

In its sample, this clone was seen once. V and J are TRBV6-6 and TRBJ2-1; D not resolved. Trimming removed 0 bases from V and 7 bases from J, with 16 bases in between. Germline V gene sequence: CDR1 MNHNY, CDR2 SVGAGI (reference sequence). The CDR3 has 16 amino acids. Here the CDR3 DNA reads TGTGCCAGCAGTTACTCGGCCCCACGCCCGCTTAATGAGCAGTTCTTC. This encodes CASSYSAPRPLNEQFF.

The chain joins TRBV29-1 to TRBJ2-7; D ambiguous. The CDR3 covers 14 residues. Deletions cut 0 bases from V and 2 bases from J, with 11 bases between. Germline-derived CDR1 and CDR2 are SQVTM and ANQGSEA. CDR3 region: CSVEEGQNPYEQYF. The CDR3 DNA is TGCAGCGTTGAAGAAGGCCAGAACCCCTACGAGCAGTACTTC.

The chain recombines TRBV27 with TRBJ1-2, with TRBD1 identical over 8 bases. The CDR3 loop spans 16 amino acids. The J segment lost 2 bases and the V segment lost 6 bases, leaving 11 bases of the junction unmatched. From germline, CDR1 is MNHEY and CDR2 SMNVEV (reference sequence). This CDR3 is CASSPRRDRMNYGYTF. CDR3 DNA: TGTGCCAGCAGCCCCCGCCGGGACAGGATGAACTATGGCTACACCTTC.

The chain combines TRBV6-1 with TRBJ2-7; TRBD1 matches at 7 bases. This CDR3 region has 14 residues. V lost 2 bases to trimming and J lost 2 bases; unmatched junction nucleotides: 3. Looked up from germline, CDR1 is MNHNS and CDR2 is SASEGT. CDR3 residues: CASSERQGPYEQYF. CDR3 DNA sequence: TGTGCCAGCAGTGAACGACAGGGTCCCTACGAGCAGTACTTC.

A single count supports this clone. CDR3 amino acids: CASSSSMTEQYF. For the CDR3, the DNA is TGTGCCAGTAGTTCTTCAATGACCGAGCAGTACTTC. This chain joins TRBV19 and TRBJ2-7; no firm D call. Germline assignment: CDR1 LNHDA and CDR2 SQIVND (reference sequence). The CDR3 sequence is 12 residues long. The ends were cut back, 5 bases at V and 6 bases at J, with 11 bases in the middle.

The V and J genes are TRBV4-1 and TRBJ2-3; D is perhaps TRBD2 (7 bases). The V end was cut by 1 base, the J end by 5 bases, with 19 bases between. Germline CDR1 MGHRA, CDR2 YSYEKL. The CDR3 is 17 amino acids. The CDR3 region is CASSQVFMAGAIDTQYF. CDR3 nucleotide sequence: TGCGCCAGCAGCCAAGTATTTATGGCGGGGGCTATAGATACGCAGTATTTT.

Only one count was recorded for this clone. The chain employs TRBV7-9 and TRBJ2-7, with 11 bases that match TRBD2. This CDR3 is 18 amino acids long. Germline CDR1 is SEHNR and CDR2 is FQNEAQ (reference sequence). Trimming cost V 5 bases and J 0 bases; bases outside gene matches: 12. The CDR3 nucleotides are TGTGCCAGCAGCGTGACTAGCGGGGATCCCCGTCCCTCCTACGAGCAGTACTTC. It codes for CASSVTSGDPRPSYEQYF.

This clone was seen a single time. The rearrangement joins TRBV13 to TRBJ2-1, with 13 nucleotides matching TRBD2. The junction had 2 bases not matched to a gene; V was cut back by 3 bases and J by 0 bases. The CDR3 is made up of 17 amino acids. Germline values: CDR1 PRHDT, CDR2 FYEKMQ (reference sequence). The chain's CDR3 is CASSFGTSGISYNEQFF. The CDR3 DNA reads TGTGCCAGCAGCTTCGGGACTAGCGGGATCTCCTACAATGAGCAGTTCTTC.

The CDR3 loop is CASSLWGTYEQYF. DNA of the CDR3: TGTGCCAGCAGCTTGTGGGGGACCTACGAGCAGTACTTC. The chain recombines TRBV7-9 with TRBJ2-7; D could derive from TRBD1 or TRBD2 (5 bases each). The CDR3 has 13 residues. Trimming stripped 3 bases from V and 2 bases from J, with 8 bases between. The germline V gene encodes CDR1 SEHNR and CDR2 FQNEAQ (reference sequence).

This rearrangement joins TRBV10-3 to TRBJ2-7; TRBD2 matches 10 bases. Germline V gene sequence: CDR1 ENHRY, CDR2 SYGVKD. This CDR3 comprises 15 residues. Losses at the gene ends were 3 bases for V and 3 bases for J; bases not matched to a gene: 5. The CDR3 sequence: CAISELPSGSYEQYF. The CDR3, as DNA: TGTGCCATCAGTGAATTACCTAGCGGGAGCTACGAGCAGTACTTC.

J is TRBJ1-1 and V is TRBV7-8, with D hard to call. Germline V gives CDR1 SGHVS, CDR2 FQNEAQ. V was shortened by 5 bases and J by 5 bases, with 9 bases between the two germline ends. CDR3 length: 12 amino acids. For the CDR3, the DNA is TGTGCCAGCAGCCTCTTGCGGACTGAAGCTTTCTTT. Protein sequence: CASSLLRTEAFF.

This chain uses TRBV29-1 with TRBJ2-5; weak D call: TRBD2 (5 bases). The V gene lost 4 bases and the J gene lost 8 bases, with 20 bases spanning the gap. The germline V gene encodes CDR1 SQVTM and CDR2 ANQGSEA. CDR3 length equals 14 residues. Here the CDR3 DNA reads TGCAGCGTTGCTGACACCTTCGGTGAGGGAACCCAGTACTTC. Its translation: CSVADTFGEGTQYF.

In this sample, this clone turned up a few times. The V gene is TRBV4-3, the J gene TRBJ2-1; D unresolved. V lost 0 bases to trimming and J lost 2 bases, with 8 bases between them. CDR1 is LGHNA, CDR2 YSLEER, per germline. The CDR3 spans 15 residues. The CDR3 region has the DNA TGCGCCAGCAGCCAAGACGACACGACCTACAATGAGCAGTTCTTC. Its protein product is CASSQDDTTYNEQFF.

Notes on this clone: Within the sample, other DNA sequences also encode this same CDR3. V gene TRBV29-1 combines with J gene TRBJ1-2; tentative D call: TRBD1 (5 bases). The CDR3 has 13 amino acids. Germline-derived CDR1 and CDR2 are SQVTM and ANQGSEA. Trimming left V 3 bases short and J 0 bases short, with 8 bases between. The CDR3 DNA reads as TGCAGCGTTGAGGGGGGAGCTAACTATGGCTACACCTTC. The encoded protein is CSVEGGANYGYTF.

The V call is TRBV5-1, the J call TRBJ2-1; D gene ambiguous. With 2 bases removed from V and 2 bases from J, the gap between germline ends came to 11 bases. The CDR3 contains 15 residues. Germline V gene data show CDR1 as SGHRS and CDR2 as YFSETQ. CDR3 nucleotide sequence: TGCGCCAGCAGCTTCTTAGGACCCCCCTACAATGAGCAGTTCTTC. It translates to CASSFLGPPYNEQFF.

This rearrangement joins TRBV5-4 to TRBJ2-7; 11 bases are a match to TRBD2. The V gene's germline CDR1 is SGHNT and CDR2 YYREEE (reference sequence). This CDR3 region has 16 residues. Losses at the gene ends were 0 bases for V and 3 bases for J; bases not matched to a gene: 5. The CDR3 spells CASSLGLAGLGYEQYF. In nucleotides, the CDR3 is TGTGCCAGCAGCTTGGGACTAGCGGGATTAGGCTACGAGCAGTACTTC.